The rows below give T cell receptor beta chains drawn from one sample of a study of OX40 agonist ivuxolimab in advanced cancers. Generated by immunoSEQ multiplex PCR, the TCRdb table keeps only in-frame clones and is missing some. The table records roughly 86,000 clones, about 90% of them present only once. The material was CD4+ or CD8+ T cells sorted from blood, obtained in a trial of the OX40 agonist ivuxolimab. These receptors came from an adult with an advanced solid tumor such as melanoma, head and neck, liver or kidney cancer. Each CDR3 is given with its conserved first and last residue. A D gene is named only where the DNA matches it firmly. For some rows the clone size is stated as once, few or many, or as a class when expanded; others skip it.

TRBV10-1,TRBJ2-7,.,.,CASSESSDKYEQYF,TGCGCCAGCAGTGAGTCTAGCGACAAATACGAGCAGTACTTC
TRBV27,TRBJ2-1,once,.,CASTTIYNEQFF,TGTGCCAGCACCACGATTTACAATGAGCAGTTCTTC
TRBV5-1,TRBJ1-1,.,TRBD1,CASSQRTGNTEAFF,TGCGCCAGCAGCCAAAGGACAGGGAACACTGAAGCTTTCTTT
TRBV27,TRBJ1-1,.,.,CASSLLGGTEAFF,TGTGCCAGCAGTTTACTAGGGGGAACTGAAGCTTTCTTT
TRBV5-6,TRBJ2-5,.,TRBD1,CASSWGTAWYQETQYF,TGTGCCAGCAGCTGGGGGACAGCTTGGTACCAAGAGACCCAGTACTTC
TRBV27,TRBJ1-1,.,.,CASTGTVNTEAFF,TGTGCCAGCACCGGGACGGTGAACACTGAAGCTTTCTTT
TRBV4-1,TRBJ2-2,few,TRBD1,CASSQGRFRTGYRHTGELFF,TGCGCCAGCAGCCAAGGCAGGTTTCGGACAGGGTATCGGCATACCGGGGAGCTGTTTTTT
TRBV5-4,TRBJ2-7,.,TRBD1,CASSLEGATYEQYF,TGTGCCAGCAGCTTAGAGGGGGCCACCTACGAGCAGTACTTC
TRBV4-1,TRBJ2-1,.,TRBD2,CASSQVSGSYYNEQFF,TGCGCCAGCAGCCAAGTAAGCGGGAGTTATTACAATGAGCAGTTCTTC
TRBV2,TRBJ1-1,.,.,CASSSGGAGTEAFF,TGTGCCAGCAGTTCGGGGGGAGCGGGGACTGAAGCTTTCTTT
TRBV2,TRBJ1-2,.,TRBD1,CASSETGVDYGYTF,TGTGCCAGCAGCGAAACAGGGGTGGACTATGGCTACACCTTC
TRBV5-6,TRBJ2-1,.,TRBD2,CASSFLADSYNEQFF,TGTGCCAGCAGCTTTCTAGCGGACTCCTACAATGAGCAGTTCTTC
TRBV30,TRBJ2-1,.,TRBD2,CAWSLATSGYNEQFF,TGTGCCTGGAGTTTGGCGACTAGCGGTTACAATGAGCAGTTCTTC
TRBV2,TRBJ2-1,.,TRBD2,CAGSGENSNEQFF,TGTGCCGGGAGCGGGGAGAACTCCAATGAGCAGTTCTTC
TRBV7-9,TRBJ2-1,.,TRBD1,CASSGSRDSSYNEQFF,TGTGCCAGCAGCGGGTCGAGGGACAGCTCCTACAATGAGCAGTTCTTC
TRBV6-6,TRBJ2-7,.,.,CASTSGATEQYF,TGTGCCAGCACCTCTGGAGCAACCGAGCAGTACTTC
TRBV5-1,TRBJ2-7,.,.,CASRPRSSRSYEQYF,TGCGCCAGCAGACCGCGTTCTTCTCGGTCCTACGAGCAGTACTTC
TRBV27,TRBJ1-6,.,TRBD1,CASSFGLGQGRRALHF,TGTGCCAGCAGTTTCGGTTTGGGACAGGGGCGCCGAGCCCTCCACTTT
TRBV28,TRBJ2-7,.,TRBD1,CASSGTGTGRPYEQYF,TGTGCCAGCAGTGGGACCGGGACAGGGAGACCCTACGAGCAGTACTTC
TRBV7-9,TRBJ2-7,.,.,CASSSGTPYEQYF,TGTGCCAGCAGCTCAGGGACCCCATACGAGCAGTACTTC
TRBV6-1,TRBJ1-3,.,.,CASTEGGAGNTIYF,TGTGCCAGCACCGAGGGAGGGGCTGGAAACACCATATATTTT
TRBV9,TRBJ2-7,.,.,CASSVGGLPGREQYF,TGTGCCAGCAGCGTGGGTGGACTCCCCGGCCGCGAGCAGTACTTC